A selection of T cell receptor beta chains follows, all from one sample in a study of CD8+CD57+ T cells in acquired aplastic anemia. TCRdb redid the calling of the reads with MiXCR, one entry per CDR3 protein. The sample records around 170,000 distinct CDR3 sequences, 50% to 75% being singletons. Sequenced input: sorted CD4+, CD8+, or CD8+CD57+ T cells (not recorded which) from PBMCs. All receptors derive from a human donor in good health. CDR3s include the opening cysteine and the closing phenylalanine or tryptophan. The order of the fields is CDR3 protein, CDR3 length, D gene, V gene. A D gene is named only where the DNA matches it firmly.

CASSLGGSASGRAAGELFF,19,TRBD2,TRBV11-2
CAISGREGLREQYF,14,TRBD2,TRBV10-3
CASSLGSHEAFF,12,-,TRBV14
CASSTSGHKSYEQYF,15,-,TRBV2
CSAKWQGADTQYF,13,TRBD1,TRBV20-1
CASSPIAGKDTQYF,14,TRBD2,TRBV7-3
CASSAPFGRNQETQYF,16,-,TRBV9
CASSSPSGRAWTGANVLTF,19,TRBD2,TRBV7-9
CAISESSQAQETQYF,15,-,TRBV10-3
CASTLGPGGGSPLHF,15,TRBD1,TRBV12-3/TRBV12-4
CAISEPRTPPQYF,13,-,TRBV10-3
CATSLGGPADTQYF,14,-,TRBV24-1
CASSRPLDSYGYTF,14,-,TRBV7-3
CASRGGTGNAETQYF,15,TRBD1,TRBV5-1
CASSPDLLTYTGEPFF,16,-,TRBV19
CASSEATAVSTDTQYF,16,-,TRBV2
CASSEGTGANEQYF,14,TRBD1,TRBV5-1
CATSDLVGGETQYF,14,-,TRBV24-1
CASSLEGGPGAYTF,14,TRBD1,TRBV11-2
CASSLMDSNQPQHF,14,-,TRBV7-2
CASSPHGQPQHF,12,-,TRBV6-6
CASSSSPLHF,10,-,TRBV9
CASSAGDRPETQYF,14,TRBD1,TRBV9
CASSEGTASTGELFF,15,TRBD1,TRBV10-1
CASINLTGSNYGYTF,15,-,TRBV19
CAISESDEGWAFF,13,-,TRBV10-3
CAGSGIETQYF,11,-,TRBV6-6
CATSTRTGRYEQYF,14,TRBD1,TRBV15
CATSDPGTAGEQYF,14,-,TRBV24-1
CASNYGDSRHTDTQYF,16,-,TRBV6-4
CASSAGQGYTF,11,-,TRBV5-1
CASSPGQAVYEQYF,14,TRBD1,TRBV7-2
CSAAVSEQYF,10,-,TRBV20-1
CASSDGGRYEQYF,13,-,TRBV9
CAGRTQGGEQYF,12,-,TRBV5-4
CSADQLGRAVNEQFF,15,TRBD2,TRBV20-1
CASSVAPLYGYTF,13,-,TRBV9
CASSQDDVSPLHF,13,-,TRBV14
CSARNFESYEQYF,13,-,TRBV20-1
CASSRSRRDYGYTF,14,-,TRBV19
CAAFEGGGGYTF,12,-,TRBV6-1
CASGRTSGRPSTDTQYF,17,TRBD2,TRBV6-1
CASSFTAPGSGEQYF,15,-,TRBV27
CAISEPGLAGVGTDTQYF,18,TRBD2,TRBV10-3
CASTQSDRQYF,11,-,TRBV12-3/TRBV12-4
CSASGAGVRTYEQFF,15,-,TRBV20-1
CASSQVAFSEKLFF,14,-,TRBV7-9
CATSRGAGGSYNEQFF,16,TRBD2,TRBV15
CASSAQGTGGYTF,13,-,TRBV19
CATSDPGQSGYTF,13,-,TRBV24-1
CASSIQTDSYEQYF,14,-,TRBV19
CASSLNGQRSSYEQYF,16,-,TRBV7-2
CSGTTGGSGNTIYF,14,TRBD1,TRBV29-1
CSAWDSGATDYEQYF,15,TRBD2,TRBV20-1
CASSFGTEAFF,11,-,TRBV7-9
CASSEVAGGPNEQFF,15,TRBD2,TRBV19
CASSIRGYSYEQYF,14,-,TRBV24-1
CATSRNTGLADNEQFF,16,TRBD2,TRBV15
CASRLTGAGNTIYF,14,TRBD1,TRBV25-1
CASSGSTSGSYEQYF,15,TRBD2,TRBV9